Below, one TCR beta chain is given with its context. The table lists this clonotype with many counts. No cognate antigen has been identified for it. An end of the junction does not agree with germline; a read error may underlie this. The data originate from a study of T cells in Graves' hyperthyroidism and ophthalmopathy (dated by TCRdb to the late 2010s). As for the study more broadly: Peripheral blood samples were taken at the time of initial diagnosis, prior to any treatment. TCR Vbeta CDR3 sequencing of some 140 peripheral blood samples (more than 40 ophthalmopathy, roughly 74 hyperthyroidism and approximately 17 progressor patients) is reported in the paper. An independent validation cohort of fewer than 20 hyperthyroidism patients and about 16 patients who later progressed to ophthalmopathy tested prospective prediction of ophthalmopathy. Thyroid tissue and blood T-cell repertoires from six Graves' hyperthyroidism patients were also compared in the study. Once sampling was done, hyperthyroidism patients were given methimazole at a starting dose of 30 mg daily, whereas ophthalmopathy patients were given high-dose intravenous methylprednisolone. To identify distinguishing TCR V-J signatures, a discovery cohort of around 98 patients was used, comprising some 43 with Graves' ophthalmopathy and around 57 with stable Graves' hyperthyroidism. The roughly 91 discovery patients were randomly split 7:3 into training and test sets.

The TCR beta CDR3 regions were amplified from the RNA transcripts. For the first round of RT-PCR on the TCR CDR3, the HTBI primer set was used together with the Qiagen OneStep RT-PCR kit. Libraries were constructed in a second round of multiplex PCR, after which size selection and purification were carried out. Libraries were sequenced paired-end with 100 bp reads on an Illumina HiSeq2000. The source study handled its data this way. SOAPnuke was used to process the raw data, with reads discarded if the reads contained adapters or uncalled bases, had a mean Phred below 15, or lacked an exact constant-primer or identifier match. COPE v1.2.5 was used to merge high-quality paired reads, and clonotypes were defined as unique nucleotide sequences. MiTCR v1.1 was used to align clonotypes to the IMGT TRBV, TRBD and TRBJ reference segments. Only V-J combinations with frequency above 0.0001, covering about 99% of repertoires, were analysed. The TCS score was defined as F50 (clonal expansion) divided by E x V (chaos), with BLOSUM62-based TCRdist calculated between CDR3 peptides within each V-J. Welch's t-statistics and random forest reduced around 510 V-J features to 10 to 15, which were used in a naive Bayes classifier (R e1071). Thyroid-blood repertoire similarity was quantified with the Morisita-Horn index. TCRdb trimmed public reads at Q25 via fastp, called clones via MiXCR and kept in-frame beta chains. Rows matching on CDR3 protein sequence are summarized as one entry with the most common DNA and genes. The V and J calls were not made by the authors but by TCRdb's processing. For this sample the table gives more than 95,000 distinct CDR3 sequences, of which less than 55% were detected only once. Together, the top ten hold 26% of the sample.

Findings and caveats that apply to the study as a whole: In validation, the model predicted progression to ophthalmopathy a median of 6.5 months before onset, with over 60% sensitivity and roughly 72% specificity. Sample size was not statistically predetermined, and investigators were not blinded to group allocation. Most expanded thyroid clonotypes (frequency above 0.001) were also detected in blood, a finding suggesting that blood repertoires may reflect thyroid immune responses. A 13 V-J signature model separated ophthalmopathy from stable hyperthyroidism, with approximately 87% sensitivity and about 81% specificity in cross-validation and 80%/75% in testing.

Stable Graves' hyperthyroidism was defined as no progression to ophthalmopathy during 18 months of follow-up. Hyperthyroidism patients were newly diagnosed, with disease duration under 2 months, and aged 18 to 65 years. Any patient with an uncontrolled infection, another autoimmune disease, pregnancy or lactation was excluded. Diagnoses relied on clinical symptoms, serum thyroxine and TRAb, thyroid ultrasound and orbital computed tomography. PBMCs were isolated from 8 to 10 ml of fresh peripheral blood by Ficoll-Paque density gradient centrifugation. Total RNA was extracted using Trizol reagent, and RNA quality was assessed on an Agilent 2100 Bioanalyzer. As encoded in the germline V gene, CDR1 is SGHRS while CDR2 is YFSETQ. The CDR3 numbers 13 residues from cysteine through phenylalanine. Only CDR3 DNA is held: 39 bases, read in frame from base 1.

This TCR derives from a middle-aged man with Graves' hyperthyroidism. The rearranged segments are TRBV5-1 and TRBJ2-7; TRBD1 might be the D gene, on 6 matching bases. Sequencing used blood. CDR3 reads: CASSSGETYDQYF. Here is the DNA: TGCGCCAGCAGCTCAGGGGAAACCTACGATCAGTACTTC.